The clone carrying this TCR beta chain was detected only a few times. No antigen is known for it. The data originate from a study of response to subunit inactivated influenza vaccine. Broader study findings: The study's authors posited that every seasonal influenza vaccination enlists few new T cells.

TCRdb re-analysed the RT-PCR reads in MiXCR, keeping a single row per CDR3 protein. This sample yields about 520,000 distinct CDR3 sequences, of which 9.5% to 13% are seen a single time; more than 10% belongs to the top ten. Germline V lookup: CDR1 SGHTA, CDR2 FQGNSA. The CDR3 runs to 16 residues. Trimming left V 2 bases short and J 1 base short, with 9 bases between. The clonotype was recovered from a man in his fifties who received an inactivated influenza vaccine. This specimen consisted of PBMCs from blood, obtained roughly 6 weeks after vaccination. This chain links TRBV7-2 with TRBJ2-6; no firm D call. The chain's CDR3 is CASSLQIISGANVLTF. DNA of the CDR3: TGTGCCAGCAGCTTACAAATAATTTCTGGGGCCAACGTCCTGACTTTC.